The rows below give T cell receptor beta chains drawn from one sample of a study of identical twins. MiXCR, applied by TCRdb to the 5' RACE reads, yields one record per CDR3 protein. Of 1.5 million to 2 million distinct CDR3 sequences listed, about 31% are singletons. The sequencing input was cord blood. The receptors shown here come from a newborn girl in good health. Each CDR3 is given with its conserved first and last residue. D genes are given only for firm matches. Not every row has a clone size; where given, it reads once, few, many or a size class.

abundance	d_gene	v_gene	j_gene	CDR3aa	CDR3nt
many	-	TRBV20-1	TRBJ2-1	CSARAGNNEQFF	TGCAGTGCTAGAGCAGGGAACAATGAGCAGTTCTTC
-	-	TRBV7-9	TRBJ1-1	CASIKGGYTEAFF	TGTGCCAGCATCAAAGGGGGATACACTGAAGCTTTCTTT
-	TRBD2	TRBV6-5	TRBJ2-1	CASSYSTSGSHNEQFF	TGTGCCAGCAGTTACTCAACTAGCGGGAGTCACAATGAGCAGTTCTTC
few	-	TRBV7-9	TRBJ1-4	CASSAQTGEKLFF	TGTGCCAGCAGCGCTCAGACGGGTGAAAAACTGTTTTTT
few	-	TRBV27	TRBJ2-2	CASSLLADGELFF	TGTGCCAGCAGTCTCTTAGCCGACGGGGAGCTGTTTTTT
-	-	TRBV20-1	TRBJ2-1	CSAKSYNEQFF	TGCAGTGCTAAGTCCTACAATGAGCAGTTCTTC
-	TRBD2	TRBV28	TRBJ2-2	CASSGTGTSGTGELFF	TGTGCCAGCAGTGGAACCGGGACTAGCGGGACCGGGGAGCTGTTTTTT
-	-	TRBV27	TRBJ2-7	CASSLDFSEQYF	TGTGCCAGCAGTTTAGACTTCTCCGAGCAGTACTTC
-	-	TRBV6-1	TRBJ1-4	CASSEGEPWGEKLFF	TGTGCCAGCAGTGAAGGCGAACCCTGGGGTGAAAAACTGTTTTTT
many	TRBD1	TRBV27	TRBJ2-3	CASSGDRETDTQYF	TGTGCCAGCAGTGGGGACAGGGAGACAGATACGCAGTATTTT
-	TRBD2	TRBV19	TRBJ2-7	CASSRKTSGNSYEQYF	TGTGCCAGTAGTAGGAAGACTAGCGGGAACTCCTACGAGCAGTACTTC
-	TRBD2	TRBV3-1	TRBJ2-7	CASSQDLAGAFYNEQYF	TGTGCCAGCAGCCAAGATCTGGCGGGAGCCTTCTACAATGAGCAGTACTTC
many	-	TRBV6-6	TRBJ2-5	CASSYEYQETQYF	TGTGCCAGCAGTTACGAGTACCAAGAGACCCAGTACTTC
-	TRBD1	TRBV5-5	TRBJ1-2	CASSLVAGGPYGYTF	TGTGCCAGCAGCTTGGTGGCAGGGGGTCCCTATGGCTACACCTTC
once	-	TRBV23-1	TRBJ2-7	CASSQSCQYNLYEQYF	TGCGCCAGCAGTCAATCATGCCAGTATAACCTCTACGAGCAGTACTTC
few	TRBD2	TRBV29-1	TRBJ2-7	CSVVTSGSSYEQYF	TGCAGCGTTGTTACTAGCGGGAGCTCCTACGAGCAGTACTTC
-	-	TRBV25-1	TRBJ1-5	CASSGQEFNQPQHF	TGTGCCAGCAGTGGACAGGAGTTTAATCAGCCCCAGCATTTT
-	-	TRBV3-1	TRBJ1-6	CAGSSRSGDSPLHF	TGTGCCGGCAGCTCGCGTTCCGGGGATTCACCCCTCCACTTT
-	-	TRBV12-3/TRBV12-4	TRBJ2-5	CASGKADQETQYF	TGTGCCAGCGGTAAAGCGGACCAAGAGACCCAGTACTTC
-	TRBD1	TRBV28	TRBJ1-1	CASGTGTTEAFF	TGTGCCAGCGGGACAGGGACTACTGAAGCTTTCTTT
few	TRBD1	TRBV4-1	TRBJ2-3	CASSQNRGTGITDTQYF	TGCGCCAGCAGCCAAAACCGCGGGACAGGGATCACAGATACGCAGTATTTT
-	TRBD2	TRBV6-5	TRBJ2-1	CASRTSTSGGGQSYNEQFF	TGTGCCAGCAGAACCTCGACTAGCGGGGGGGGGCAGTCCTACAATGAGCAGTTCTTC
few	TRBD1	TRBV5-1	TRBJ2-1	CASRYRDSSYNEQFF	TGCGCCAGCAGGTACCGGGACAGCTCCTACAATGAGCAGTTCTTC
-	TRBD1	TRBV28	TRBJ2-7	CASRSGQGVYEQYF	TGTGCCAGCAGGTCGGGACAGGGGGTGTACGAGCAGTACTTC
few	-	TRBV5-1	TRBJ1-1	CASTLSMNTEAFF	TGCGCCAGCACCCTTTCTATGAACACTGAAGCTTTCTTT
-	-	TRBV6-1	TRBJ2-4	CASSVLRETHYF	TGTGCCAGCAGTGTTTTGCGAGAGACCCACTACTTC
-	-	TRBV6-1	TRBJ2-1	CASSGFWLDGYNEQFF	TGTGCCAGCAGTGGGTTCTGGCTCGACGGGTACAATGAGCAGTTCTTC
few	TRBD2	TRBV6-1	TRBJ2-2	CASRLSSGPYTGELFF	TGTGCCAGCAGACTTTCTAGCGGGCCATACACCGGGGAGCTGTTTTTT
many	-	TRBV9	TRBJ1-2	CASSVAAINYGYTF	TGTGCCAGCAGCGTAGCAGCCATCAACTATGGCTACACCTTC
-	-	TRBV10-3	TRBJ1-2	CAINPASVNSRNGLGTYGYTF	TGTGCCATCAATCCAGCCTCAGTGAATAGTCGGAACGGTTTGGGGACCTATGGCTACACCTTC
few	-	TRBV7-6	TRBJ2-7	CASSLANPFEQYF	TGTGCCAGCAGCTTAGCGAACCCCTTCGAGCAGTACTTC
-	-	TRBV5-1	TRBJ2-5	CASSLTMLAHEQYF	TGCGCCAGCAGCTTGACGATGTTGGCGCATGAGCAGTACTTC
-	-	TRBV20-1	TRBJ2-1	CSASPRSSYNEQFF	TGCAGTGCTAGCCCCAGGAGCAGCTACAATGAGCAGTTCTTC
-	-	TRBV7-2	TRBJ1-1	CASSRRAGTPNTEAFF	TGTGCCAGCAGCCGCCGCGCGGGGACACCGAACACTGAAGCTTTCTTT
many	TRBD1	TRBV12-3/TRBV12-4	TRBJ1-6	CASSFGTGQSSPLHF	TGTGCCAGCAGTTTCGGGACAGGGCAGAGTTCACCCCTCCACTTT
few	-	TRBV7-2	TRBJ1-4	CASSHSGQKLFF	TGTGCCAGCAGCCATTCCGGGCAAAAACTGTTTTTT
many	TRBD2	TRBV12-3/TRBV12-4	TRBJ2-7	CASSSSGSSYEQYF	TGCGCCAGCAGCTCTAGCGGGAGCTCCTACGAGCAGTACTTC
-	-	TRBV5-1	TRBJ2-7	CASSLAPAKSYEQYF	TGCGCCAGCAGCTTGGCGCCAGCTAAATCCTACGAGCAGTACTTC
many	TRBD1	TRBV28	TRBJ2-1	CASSFPGTGGPYNEQFF	TGTGCCAGCAGTTTCCCTGGGACAGGGGGCCCCTACAATGAGCAGTTCTTC
-	-	TRBV10-3	TRBJ2-3	CAISESGSGPSTDTQYF	TGTGCCATCAGTGAGTCGGGCAGCGGCCCTAGCACAGATACGCAGTATTTT
few	-	TRBV20-1	TRBJ1-4	CGTRSRRANEKLFF	TGCGGGACCAGGAGCCGGCGGGCTAATGAAAAACTGTTTTTT
-	TRBD1	TRBV6-2/TRBV6-3	TRBJ2-5	CASTDRLGQVYNEQYF	TGTGCCAGCACCGACCGCCTGGGACAGGTCTACAATGAGCAGTACTTC
-	-	TRBV5-1	TRBJ1-2	CASSLGETYYGYTF	TGCGCCAGCAGCTTAGGGGAAACCTACTATGGCTACACCTTC
-	TRBD2	TRBV29-1	TRBJ2-1	CSVSGRESSYNEQFF	TGCAGCGTCTCGGGGCGGGAGAGCTCCTACAATGAGCAGTTCTTC
-	TRBD2	TRBV27	TRBJ2-3	CASSPLAGALDTQYF	TGTGCCAGCAGCCCGCTAGCGGGGGCCCTAGATACGCAGTATTTT
few	TRBD1	TRBV6-1	TRBJ1-1	CASRVQGANTEAFF	TGTGCCAGCAGGGTACAGGGGGCGAACACTGAAGCTTTCTTT
few	TRBD1	TRBV9	TRBJ1-1	CASSVRDRVSTEAFF	TGTGCCAGCAGCGTCCGGGACAGGGTGAGCACTGAAGCTTTCTTT
few	-	TRBV2	TRBJ2-7	CASSEWQGPPNEQYF	TGTGCCAGCAGTGAGTGGCAGGGACCTCCTAACGAGCAGTACTTC